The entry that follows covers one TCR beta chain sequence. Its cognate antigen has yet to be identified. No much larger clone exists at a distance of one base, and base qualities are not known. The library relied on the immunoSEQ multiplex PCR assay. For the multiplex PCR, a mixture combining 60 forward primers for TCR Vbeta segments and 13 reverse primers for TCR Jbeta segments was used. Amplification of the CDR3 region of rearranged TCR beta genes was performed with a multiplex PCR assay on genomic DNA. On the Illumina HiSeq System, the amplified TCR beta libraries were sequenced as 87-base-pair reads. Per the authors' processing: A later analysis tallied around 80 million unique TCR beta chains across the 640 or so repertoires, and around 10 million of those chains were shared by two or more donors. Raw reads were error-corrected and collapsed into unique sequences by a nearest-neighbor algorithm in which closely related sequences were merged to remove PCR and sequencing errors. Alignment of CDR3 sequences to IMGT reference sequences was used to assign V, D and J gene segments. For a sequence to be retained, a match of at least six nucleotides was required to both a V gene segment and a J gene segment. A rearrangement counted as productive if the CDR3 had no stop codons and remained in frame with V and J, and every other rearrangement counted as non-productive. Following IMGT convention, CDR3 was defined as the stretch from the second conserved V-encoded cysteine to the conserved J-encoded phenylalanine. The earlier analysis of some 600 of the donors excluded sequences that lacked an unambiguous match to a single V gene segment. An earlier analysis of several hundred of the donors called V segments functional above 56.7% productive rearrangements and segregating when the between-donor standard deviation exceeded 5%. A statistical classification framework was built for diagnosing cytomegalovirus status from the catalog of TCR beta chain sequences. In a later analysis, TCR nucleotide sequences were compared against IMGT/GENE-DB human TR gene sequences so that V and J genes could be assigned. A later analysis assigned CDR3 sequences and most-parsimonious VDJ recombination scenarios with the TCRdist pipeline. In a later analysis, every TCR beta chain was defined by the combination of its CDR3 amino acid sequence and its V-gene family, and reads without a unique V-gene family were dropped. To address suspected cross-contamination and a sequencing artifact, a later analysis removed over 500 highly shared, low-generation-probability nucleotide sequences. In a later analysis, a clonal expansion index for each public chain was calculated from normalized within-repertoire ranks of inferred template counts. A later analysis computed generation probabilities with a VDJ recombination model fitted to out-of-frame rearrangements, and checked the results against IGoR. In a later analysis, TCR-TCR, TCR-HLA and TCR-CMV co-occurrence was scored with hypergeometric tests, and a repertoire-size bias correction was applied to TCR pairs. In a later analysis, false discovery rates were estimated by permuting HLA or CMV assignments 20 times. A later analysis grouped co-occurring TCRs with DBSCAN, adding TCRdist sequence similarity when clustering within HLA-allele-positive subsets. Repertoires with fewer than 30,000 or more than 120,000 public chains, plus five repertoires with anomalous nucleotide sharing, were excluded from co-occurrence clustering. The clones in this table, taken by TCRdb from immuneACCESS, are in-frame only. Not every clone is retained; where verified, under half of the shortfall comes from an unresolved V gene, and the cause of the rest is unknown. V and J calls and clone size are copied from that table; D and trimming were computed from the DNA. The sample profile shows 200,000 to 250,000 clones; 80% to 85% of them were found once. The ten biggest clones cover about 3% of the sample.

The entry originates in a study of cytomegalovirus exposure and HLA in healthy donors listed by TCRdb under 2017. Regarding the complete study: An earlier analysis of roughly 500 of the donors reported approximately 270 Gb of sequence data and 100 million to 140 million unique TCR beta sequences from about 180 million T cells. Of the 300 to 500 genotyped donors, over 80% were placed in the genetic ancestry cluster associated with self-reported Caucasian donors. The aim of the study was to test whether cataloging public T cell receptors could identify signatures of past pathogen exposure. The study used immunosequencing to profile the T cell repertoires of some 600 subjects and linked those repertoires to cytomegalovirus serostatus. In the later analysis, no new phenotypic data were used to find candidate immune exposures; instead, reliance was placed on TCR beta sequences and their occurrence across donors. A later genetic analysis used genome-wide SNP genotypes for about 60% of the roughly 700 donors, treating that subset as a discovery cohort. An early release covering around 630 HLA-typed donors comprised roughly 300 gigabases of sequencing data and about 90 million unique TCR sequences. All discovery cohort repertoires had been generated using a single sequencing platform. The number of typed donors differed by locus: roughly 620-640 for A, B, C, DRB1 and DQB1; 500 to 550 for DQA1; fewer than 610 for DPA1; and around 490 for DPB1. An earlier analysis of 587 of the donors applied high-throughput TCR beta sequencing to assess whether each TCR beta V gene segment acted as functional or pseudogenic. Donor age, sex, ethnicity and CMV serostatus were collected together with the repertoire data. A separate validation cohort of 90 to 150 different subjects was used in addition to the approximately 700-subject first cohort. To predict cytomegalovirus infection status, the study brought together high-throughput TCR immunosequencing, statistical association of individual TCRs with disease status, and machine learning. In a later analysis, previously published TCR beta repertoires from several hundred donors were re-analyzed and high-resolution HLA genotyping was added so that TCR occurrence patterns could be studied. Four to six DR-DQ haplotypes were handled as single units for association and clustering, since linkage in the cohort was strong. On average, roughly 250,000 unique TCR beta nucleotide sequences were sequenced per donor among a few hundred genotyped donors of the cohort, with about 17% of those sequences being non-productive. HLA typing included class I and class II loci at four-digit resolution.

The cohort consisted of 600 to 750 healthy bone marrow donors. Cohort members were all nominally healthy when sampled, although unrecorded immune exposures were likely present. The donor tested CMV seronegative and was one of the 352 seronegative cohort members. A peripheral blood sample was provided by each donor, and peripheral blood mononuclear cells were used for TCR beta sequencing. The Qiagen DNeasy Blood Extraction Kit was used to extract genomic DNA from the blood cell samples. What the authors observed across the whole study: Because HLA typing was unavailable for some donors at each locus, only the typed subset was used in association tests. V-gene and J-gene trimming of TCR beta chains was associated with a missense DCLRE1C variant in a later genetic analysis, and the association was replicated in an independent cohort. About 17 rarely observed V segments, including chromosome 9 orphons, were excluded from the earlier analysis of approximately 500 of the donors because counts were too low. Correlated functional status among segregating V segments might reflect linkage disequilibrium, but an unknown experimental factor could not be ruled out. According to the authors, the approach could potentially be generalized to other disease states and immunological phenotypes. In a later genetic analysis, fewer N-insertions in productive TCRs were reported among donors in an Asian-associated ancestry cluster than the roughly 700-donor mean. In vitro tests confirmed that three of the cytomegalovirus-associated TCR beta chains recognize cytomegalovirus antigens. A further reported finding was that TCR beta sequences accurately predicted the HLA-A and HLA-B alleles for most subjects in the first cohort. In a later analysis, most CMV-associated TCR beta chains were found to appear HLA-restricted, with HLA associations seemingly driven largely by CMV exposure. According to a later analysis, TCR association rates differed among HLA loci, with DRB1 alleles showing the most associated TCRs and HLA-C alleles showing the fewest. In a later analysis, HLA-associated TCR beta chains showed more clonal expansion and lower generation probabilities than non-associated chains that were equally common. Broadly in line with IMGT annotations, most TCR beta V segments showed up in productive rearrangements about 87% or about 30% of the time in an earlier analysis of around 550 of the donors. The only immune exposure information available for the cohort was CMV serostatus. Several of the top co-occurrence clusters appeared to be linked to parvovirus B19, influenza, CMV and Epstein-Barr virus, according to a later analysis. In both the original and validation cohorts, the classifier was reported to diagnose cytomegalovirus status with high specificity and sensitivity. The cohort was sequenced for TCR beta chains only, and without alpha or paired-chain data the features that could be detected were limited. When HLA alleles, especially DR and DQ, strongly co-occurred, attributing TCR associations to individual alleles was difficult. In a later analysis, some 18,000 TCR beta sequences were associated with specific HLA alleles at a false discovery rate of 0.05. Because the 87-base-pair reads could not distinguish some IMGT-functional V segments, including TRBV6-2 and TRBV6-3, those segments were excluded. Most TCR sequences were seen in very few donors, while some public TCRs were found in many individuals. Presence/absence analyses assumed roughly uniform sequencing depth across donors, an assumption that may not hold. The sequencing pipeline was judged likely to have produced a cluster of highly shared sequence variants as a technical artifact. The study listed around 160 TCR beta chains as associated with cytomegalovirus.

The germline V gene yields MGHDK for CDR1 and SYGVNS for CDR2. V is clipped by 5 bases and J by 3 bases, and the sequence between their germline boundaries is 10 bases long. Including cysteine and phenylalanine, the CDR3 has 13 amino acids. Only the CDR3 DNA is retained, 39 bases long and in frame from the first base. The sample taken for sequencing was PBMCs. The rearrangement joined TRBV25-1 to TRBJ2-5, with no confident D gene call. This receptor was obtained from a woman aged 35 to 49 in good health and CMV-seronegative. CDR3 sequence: CASSRAGEETQYF. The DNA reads TGTGCCAGCAGTCGAGCAGGCGAAGAGACCCAGTACTTC.